This T cell receptor beta chain was obtained from a study of blood T cell repertoires in COVID-19. Study-wide background: COVID-19 samples, acute and convalescent, were from the United States, Italy and Spain. The analysed material was cDNA or gDNA that came from T cells, B-cell-depleted T cells, or PBMCs.

The CDR3 contains 16 residues. Losses at the gene ends were 3 bases for V and 1 base for J; bases not matched to a gene: 5. Germline CDR1 is LNHNV and CDR2 is YYDKDF (reference sequence). Per the original data handling: Amplification of reference gene primers provided the estimated nucleated cell counts. TCRdb's copy holds only in-frame clones and misses some; the assay was immunoSEQ multiplex PCR. The V and J calls and the clone size are those of that table, but D and trimming were determined from the DNA. The sample has about 39,000 clones, approximately 93% seen once. Sequenced input: peripheral blood. The rearrangement links TRBV15 to TRBJ2-5; 10 bases line up with TRBD1. The sequence was collected from a human donor with active COVID-19. The donor label of this sample is uncertain. The CDR3 region has the DNA TGTGCCACCAGCAGCCGAGGGACAGGGGTCCAAGAGACCCAGTACTTC. Translated: CATSSRGTGVQETQYF.